The 21 T cell receptor beta chains below all came from one sample that was sequenced in a study of T cells in Graves' hyperthyroidism and ophthalmopathy. The investigators amplified TCR beta CDR3 regions from RNA transcripts. The HTBI primer set drove a first-round RT-PCR of the TCR CDR3. Via MiXCR, TCRdb re-called the multiplex PCR reads, giving one row per CDR3 protein. The table has around 500,000 distinct CDR3 sequences, 12% to 15% seen once. Sequencing was performed on blood. These receptors were taken from a woman aged 40 to 50 with Graves' hyperthyroidism.

The chain carries TRBV5-6 and TRBJ2-2; 7 bases match TRBD2. The V gene's germline CDR1 is SGHDT and CDR2 YYEEEE. Germline trimming cut 3 bases from V and 6 bases from J; bases unmatched to any gene: 11. This CDR3 is 16 amino acids long. The CDR3 coding sequence is TGTGCCAGCAGCTCCGTAGCGGGCTGGCGATCCGGGGAGCTGTTTTTT. Translation: CASSSVAGWRSGELFF.

This clonotype showed up many times. The rearrangement links TRBV20-1 to TRBJ2-7, with D possibly TRBD1 on 5 matching bases. The ends were cut back, 6 bases at V and 3 bases at J, with 12 bases in the middle. Germline CDR1 and CDR2: DFQATT and SNEGSKA (reference sequence). This CDR3 has 12 residues. The CDR3 loop is CSANRDSYEQYF. The CDR3 nucleotides are TGCAGTGCCAACCGAGACAGCTACGAGCAGTACTTC.

This chain joins TRBV24-1 and TRBJ1-5, with a weak D call TRBD1 (5 bases). CDR1 and CDR2 (germline): KGHDR, SFDVKD. The V end lost 3 bases, the J end lost 5 bases, and 10 bases lay between the germline ends. The CDR3 length is 14 residues. The CDR3 nucleotides are TGTGCCACCAGTGATGGGGGTTGGGATCAGCCCCAGCATTTT. This translates into CATSDGGWDQPQHF.

About this clonotype itself: The CDR3 end shows no conserved phenylalanine or tryptophan, and so a read error is likely. The CDR3 is CAWSVPGYEQYL. CDR3 DNA: TGTGCCTGGAGTGTACCAGGTTACGAGCAGTACCTC. The gene calls are TRBV30 and TRBJ2-7; D is unresolved. The CDR3 covers 12 residues. From germline, CDR1 is GTSNPN and CDR2 SVGIG (reference sequence). V dropped 0 bases and J dropped 4 bases, with 7 bases sitting between them.

In this sample, this clonotype turned up many times. The chain carries TRBV28 and TRBJ2-5; D is undetermined. The length of the CDR3 is 13 residues. V dropped 3 bases and J dropped 5 bases, with 10 bases sitting between them. CDR1 is MDHEN and CDR2 is SYDVKM in the germline V gene. This CDR3 reads CASSFSEVETQYF. CDR3 DNA sequence: TGTGCCAGCAGTTTCTCGGAAGTGGAGACCCAGTACTTC. Full variable domain (missing parts from reference TRBV28 and TRBJ2-5): DVKVTQSSRYLVKRTGEKVFLECVQDMDHENMFWYRQDPGLGLRLIYFSYDVKMKEKGDIPEGYSVSREKKERFSLILESASTNQTSMYLCASSFSEVETQYFGPGTRLLVL.

This clonotype showed up many times. This chain uses TRBV24-1 with TRBJ2-1; 14 positions agree with TRBD2. CDR3 size: 18 residues. Trimming at V came to 5 bases and at J to 6 bases, leaving 11 bases not matched to a gene. Germline values: CDR1 KGHDR, CDR2 SFDVKD. CDR3 sequence (DNA): TGTGCCACCAGTGGACTGCCTGGGACTAGCGGGAGTCTCAATGAGCAGTTCTTC. As protein: CATSGLPGTSGSLNEQFF.

This clonotype was recorded many times. The chain carries TRBV28 and TRBJ1-1; TRBD1 might be the D (5 bases). Germline V gene sequence: CDR1 MDHEN, CDR2 SYDVKM. The length of the CDR3 is 13 residues. The V and J ends lost 4 bases and 6 bases respectively, with 12 bases between them. The CDR3 DNA is TGTGCCAGCAGTTCCCCCGTGGGGGCTGAAGCTTTCTTT. It is translated as CASSSPVGAEAFF.

This clonotype came up many times. The gene calls are TRBV7-9 and TRBJ2-4; TRBD2 is a possible D gene (6 bases). Germline CDR1 and CDR2: SEHNR and FQNEAQ (reference sequence). Trimming removed 5 bases at V and 2 bases at J, with 13 bases between. CDR3 length equals 15 residues. The CDR3 coding sequence is TGTGCCAGCAGCCCCCGGGACTCCCCCAAAAACATTCAGTACTTC. As protein: CASSPRDSPKNIQYF.

The gene calls are TRBV5-1 and TRBJ1-1, with D perhaps TRBD1 (6 bases). V lost 2 bases, J lost 5 bases, and 13 bases lay in between. The germline gives CDR1 SGHRS, CDR2 YFSETQ. This CDR3 region has 14 residues. CDR3 amino acids: CASSFSGQSTEAFF. CDR3 sequence (DNA): TGCGCCAGCAGCTTTTCCGGACAGAGTACTGAAGCTTTCTTT. Complete variable domain (other parts from reference TRBV5-1 and TRBJ1-1): KAGVTQTPRYLIKTRGQQVTLSCSPISGHRSVSWYQQTPGQGLQFLFEYFSETQRNKGNFPGRFSGRQFSNSRSEMNVSTLELGDSALYLCASSFSGQSTEAFFGQGTRLTVV.

This clonotype has just a few counts. The gene calls are TRBV27 and TRBJ2-7, with 7 bases fitting TRBD2. Germline lookup yields CDR1 MNHEY and CDR2 SMNVEV (reference sequence). CDR3 length equals 16 residues. The J segment lost 3 bases and the V segment lost 4 bases, leaving 12 bases of the junction unmatched. CDR3 sequence reads: CASSSRLARGSYEQYF. DNA for the CDR3: TGTGCCAGCAGTTCCCGACTAGCTCGGGGGAGCTACGAGCAGTACTTC.

This clonotype was detected many times. The chain couples TRBV12-3 or TRBV12-4 to TRBJ1-2, with D unresolved. V was shortened by 3 bases and J by 0 bases, with 8 bases between the two germline ends. The CDR3 is 14 amino acids. The CDR3: CASSFGLANYGYTF. The CDR3 DNA follows: TGTGCCAGCAGTTTCGGTTTAGCTAACTATGGCTACACCTTC.

This clonotype was seen at least ten times. The chain combines TRBV20-1 with TRBJ2-7, with 8 bases fitting TRBD2. The CDR3 covers 13 residues. From germline, CDR1 is DFQATT and CDR2 SNEGSKA (reference sequence). Germline trimming cut 3 bases from V and 4 bases from J; bases unmatched to any gene: 5. CDR3 sequence reads: CSASERELYEQYF. The CDR3 DNA follows: TGCAGTGCTAGCGAGCGGGAGCTGTACGAGCAGTACTTC.

This clonotype was counted only a few times. The rearrangement links TRBV19 to TRBJ2-6; TRBD1 agrees at 7 bases. Germline assignment: CDR1 LNHDA and CDR2 SQIVND (reference sequence). With 7 bases clipped from V and 0 bases from J, the junction kept 6 bases outside the gene matches. The CDR3 has 16 residues. The CDR3 here is CASKTTGNSGANVLTF. The CDR3 nucleotides read TGTGCCAGTAAGACGACAGGGAACTCTGGGGCCAACGTCCTGACTTTC.

There are many counts of this clonotype. V gene TRBV6-2 or TRBV6-3 combines with J gene TRBJ2-7, with D perhaps TRBD1 (6 bases). This CDR3 has 15 amino acids. Germline CDR1 and CDR2: MNHEY and SVGEGT. Trimming cost V 3 bases and J 2 bases, with 14 bases left between them. CDR3 in amino acids: CASSYLGTYPYEQYF. The CDR3 coding sequence is TGTGCCAGCAGTTATTTGGGGACATACCCCTACGAGCAGTACTTC.

There are a few counts of this clonotype. The chain carries TRBV6-1 and TRBJ1-1; D perhaps matches TRBD1 (6 bases). From germline, CDR1 is MNHNS and CDR2 SASEGT. V was shortened by 6 bases and J by 5 bases, with 16 bases between the two germline ends. This CDR3 has 14 amino acids. This CDR3 reads CASSQRGGFTEAFF. In DNA form, the CDR3 reads TGTGCCAGCAGCCAAAGGGGGGGTTTTACTGAAGCTTTCTTT.

There are many counts of this clonotype. The V gene is TRBV15, the J gene TRBJ2-2; the D gene is possibly TRBD2 (7 bases). In germline, CDR1 is LNHNV, CDR2 YYDKDF (reference sequence). This CDR3 comprises 16 residues. Between the trimmed V and J ends, which lost 0 bases and 4 bases, there was a span of 12 bases. CDR3 bases: TGTGCCACCAGCAGAGATCGGGGGGCAGGCACCGGGGAGCTGTTTTTT. Residues: CATSRDRGAGTGELFF.

This clonotype came up many times. The V gene is TRBV27, the J gene TRBJ1-5; no firm D call. CDR3 size: 17 residues. The V and J ends lost 4 bases and 0 bases respectively, with 16 bases between them. Germline CDR1 is MNHEY and CDR2 is SMNVEV (reference sequence). CDR3 sequence (DNA): TGTGCCAGCAGTTCTACCGGGGTACTTTATAGCAATCAGCCCCAGCATTTT. This sequence encodes CASSSTGVLYSNQPQHF.

This clonotype was seen repeatedly, ten times or more. V and J are TRBV11-1 and TRBJ1-1, with no clear D. The germline V gene encodes CDR1 SGHAT and CDR2 FQDESV (reference sequence). Trimming stripped 5 bases from V and 2 bases from J, with 3 bases between. The CDR3 covers 11 residues. Here the CDR3 reads CASSGNTEAFF. CDR3 bases: TGTGCCAGCAGCGGAAACACTGAAGCTTTCTTT.

This rearrangement joins TRBV27 to TRBJ2-1; D is unresolved. Trimming cost V 0 bases and J 6 bases, with 12 bases left between them. The CDR3 has 15 amino acids. CDR1 is MNHEY and CDR2 is SMNVEV in the germline V gene (reference sequence). Here the CDR3 DNA reads TGTGCCAGCAGTTTATCGACATTTAGCTTCAATGAGCAGTTCTTC. It encodes CASSLSTFSFNEQFF.

The CDR3 here is CASSQVGAAVDTEAFF. CDR3 bases: TGCGCCAGCAGCCAAGTGGGGGCCGCCGTGGACACTGAAGCTTTCTTT. V is TRBV4-1 and J is TRBJ1-1, with D perhaps matching TRBD1 (6 bases). V lost 1 base, J lost 3 bases, and 15 bases lay in between. The length of the CDR3 is 16 residues. From germline, CDR1 is MGHRA and CDR2 YSYEKL.

In its sample, this clonotype was seen many times. This chain joins TRBV12-3 or TRBV12-4 and TRBJ1-6; 9 bases map to TRBD1. The CDR3 sequence is 15 residues long. Unmatched junction bases numbered 11, after V lost 7 bases and J lost 10 bases. The CDR3 DNA is TGTGCCAGCACCCCCGGGACAGGGCTTAAGTCACCCCTCCACTTT. This codes for CASTPGTGLKSPLHF.